This TCR beta chain was captured by sequencing in a study of T cell changes during pregnancy in multiple sclerosis. This CDR3 region has 14 residues. CDR1 is MDHEN, CDR2 SYDVKM, per germline. V was trimmed by 7 bases and J by 0 bases, leaving 10 bases between them. Generated by immunoSEQ multiplex PCR, the TCRdb table keeps only in-frame clones and is missing some. Of about 40,000 clones listed, roughly nine tenths are singletons. The V and J genes are TRBV28 and TRBJ1-5; D is unclear. Here the sequenced sample was CD8+ T cells from peripheral blood mononuclear cells, taken in the first trimester of pregnancy. The clonotype was recovered from a female donor with multiple sclerosis, enrolled in a pregnancy study. CDR3 residues: CASTFGDSNQPQHF. CDR3 bases: TGTGCCAGCACCTTCGGGGATAGCAATCAGCCCCAGCATTTT.